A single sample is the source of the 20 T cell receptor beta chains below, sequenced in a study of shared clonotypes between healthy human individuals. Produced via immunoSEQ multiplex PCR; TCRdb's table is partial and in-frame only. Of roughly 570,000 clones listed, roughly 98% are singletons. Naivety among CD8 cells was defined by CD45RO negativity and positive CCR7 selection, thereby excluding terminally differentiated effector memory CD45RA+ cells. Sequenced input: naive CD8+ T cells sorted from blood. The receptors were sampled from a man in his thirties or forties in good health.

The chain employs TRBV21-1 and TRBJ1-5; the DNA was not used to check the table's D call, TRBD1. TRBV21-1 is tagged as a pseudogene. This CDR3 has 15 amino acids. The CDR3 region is CASRERTGEVQPQHF. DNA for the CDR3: TGTGCCAGCAGAGAACGAACAGGGGAGGTACAGCCCCAGCATTTT.

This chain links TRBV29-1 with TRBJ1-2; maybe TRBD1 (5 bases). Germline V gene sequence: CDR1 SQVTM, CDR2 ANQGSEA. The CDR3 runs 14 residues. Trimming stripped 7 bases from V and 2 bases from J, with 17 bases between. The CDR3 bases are TGCAGCGCGCCGACGGGACGCTTCAACTATGGCTACACCTTC. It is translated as CSAPTGRFNYGYTF. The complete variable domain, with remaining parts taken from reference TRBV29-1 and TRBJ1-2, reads SAVISQKPSRDICQRGTSLTIQCQVDSQVTMMFWYRQQPGQSLTLIATANQGSEATYESGFVIDKFPISRPNLTFSTLTVSNMSPEDSSIYLCSAPTGRFNYGYTFGSGTRLTVV.

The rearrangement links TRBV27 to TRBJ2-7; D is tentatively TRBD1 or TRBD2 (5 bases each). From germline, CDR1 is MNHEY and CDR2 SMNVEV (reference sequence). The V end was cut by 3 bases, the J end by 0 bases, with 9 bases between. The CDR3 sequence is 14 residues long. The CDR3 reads CASSFQGPSYEQYF. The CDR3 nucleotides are TGTGCCAGCAGTTTTCAGGGACCCTCCTACGAGCAGTACTTC.

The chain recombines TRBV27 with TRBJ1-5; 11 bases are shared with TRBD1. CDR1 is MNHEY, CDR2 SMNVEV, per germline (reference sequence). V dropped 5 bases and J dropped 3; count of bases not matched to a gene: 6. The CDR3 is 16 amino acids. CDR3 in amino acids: CASSPMGQGVNQPQHF. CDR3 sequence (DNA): TGTGCCAGCAGTCCGATGGGACAGGGGGTCAATCAGCCCCAGCATTTT.

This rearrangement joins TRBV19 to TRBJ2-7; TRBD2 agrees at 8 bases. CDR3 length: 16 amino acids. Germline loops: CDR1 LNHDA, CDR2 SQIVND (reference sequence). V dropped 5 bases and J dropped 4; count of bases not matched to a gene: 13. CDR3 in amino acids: CASSPGGAGAGYEQYF. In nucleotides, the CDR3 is TGTGCCAGTAGTCCCGGGGGAGCGGGAGCAGGGTACGAGCAGTACTTC.

The CDR3 DNA follows: TGTGCCATAAGAAACAGGGGCCAAGAGACCCAGTACTTC. Translating it yields CAIRNRGQETQYF. This sequence joins TRBV6-1 and TRBJ2-5; TRBD1 matches at 7 bases. Per the germline V gene, CDR1 is MNHNS and CDR2 is SASEGT. Trimming at V came to 10 bases and at J to 1 base, leaving 6 bases not matched to a gene. CDR3 length: 13 amino acids.

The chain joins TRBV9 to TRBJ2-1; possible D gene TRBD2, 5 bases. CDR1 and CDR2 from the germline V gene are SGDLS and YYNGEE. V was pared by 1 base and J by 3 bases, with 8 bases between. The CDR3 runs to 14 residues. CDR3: CASSVTGFYNEQFF. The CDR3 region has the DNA TGTGCCAGCAGCGTAACGGGATTCTACAATGAGCAGTTCTTC.

The CDR3 loop reads CASSFQREGPNTGELFF. In nucleotides, the CDR3 is TGTGCCAGCAGCTTCCAGCGGGAGGGCCCTAACACCGGGGAGCTGTTTTTT. V is TRBV7-8 and J is TRBJ2-2; 10 bases fit TRBD2. CDR1 and CDR2 (germline): SGHVS, FQNEAQ. The CDR3 covers 17 residues. The V and J ends lost 3 bases and 2 bases, in that order; junction bases with no gene match: 6.

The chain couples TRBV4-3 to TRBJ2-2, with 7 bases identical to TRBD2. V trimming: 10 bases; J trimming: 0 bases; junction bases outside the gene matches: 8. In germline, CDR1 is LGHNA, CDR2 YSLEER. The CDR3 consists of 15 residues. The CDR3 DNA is TGCGCCATCCTATTCGGGAGGTCGAACACCGGGGAGCTGTTTTTT. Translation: CAILFGRSNTGELFF.

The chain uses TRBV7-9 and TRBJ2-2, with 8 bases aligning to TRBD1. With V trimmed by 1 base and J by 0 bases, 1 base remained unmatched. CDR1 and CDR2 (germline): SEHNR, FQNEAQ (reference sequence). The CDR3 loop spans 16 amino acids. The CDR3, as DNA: TGTGCCAGCAGCTTAGGGGACAGGACGAACACCGGGGAGCTGTTTTTT. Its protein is CASSLGDRTNTGELFF.

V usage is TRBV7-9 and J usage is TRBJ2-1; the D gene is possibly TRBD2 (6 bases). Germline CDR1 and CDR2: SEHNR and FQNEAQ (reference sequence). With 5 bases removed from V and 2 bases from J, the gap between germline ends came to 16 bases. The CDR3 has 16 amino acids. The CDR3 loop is CASSPPSVETYNEQFF. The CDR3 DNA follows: TGTGCCAGCAGCCCCCCTAGCGTCGAGACCTACAATGAGCAGTTCTTC.

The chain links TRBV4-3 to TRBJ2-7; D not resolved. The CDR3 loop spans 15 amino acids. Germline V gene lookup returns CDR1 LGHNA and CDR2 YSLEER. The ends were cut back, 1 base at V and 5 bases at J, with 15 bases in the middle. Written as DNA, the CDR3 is TGCGCCAGCAGCCAAGTGAATATTGGGTCCCACGAGCAGTACTTC. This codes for CASSQVNIGSHEQYF.

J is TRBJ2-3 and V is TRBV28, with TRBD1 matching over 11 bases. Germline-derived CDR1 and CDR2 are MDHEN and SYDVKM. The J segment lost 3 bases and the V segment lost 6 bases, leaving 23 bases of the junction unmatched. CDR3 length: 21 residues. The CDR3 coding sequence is TGTGCCAGCAGGCCGGGGGTGGTTAGATTGGACAGGGGGCATCATACAGATACGCAGTATTTT. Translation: CASRPGVVRLDRGHHTDTQYF.

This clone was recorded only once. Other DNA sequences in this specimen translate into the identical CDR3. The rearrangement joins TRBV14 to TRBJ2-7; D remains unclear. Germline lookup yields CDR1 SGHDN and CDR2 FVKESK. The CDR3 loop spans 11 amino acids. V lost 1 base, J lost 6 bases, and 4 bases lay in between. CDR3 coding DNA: TGTGCCAGCAGCCAAGGAGTCGAGCAGTACTTC. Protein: CASSQGVEQYF.

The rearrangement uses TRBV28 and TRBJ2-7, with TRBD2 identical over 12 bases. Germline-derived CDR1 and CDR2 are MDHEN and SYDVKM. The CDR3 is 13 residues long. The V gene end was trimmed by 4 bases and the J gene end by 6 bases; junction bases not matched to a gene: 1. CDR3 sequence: CASSSSGRGEQYF. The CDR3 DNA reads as TGTGCCAGCAGTTCTAGCGGGAGGGGCGAGCAGTACTTC.

CDR3 amino acids: CASTDSDIYNTEAFF. The CDR3, as DNA: TGTGCCAGCACCGATTCTGACATATATAACACTGAAGCTTTCTTT. The V and J genes are TRBV11-2 and TRBJ1-1; D gene ambiguous. V was cut by 7 bases and J by 2 bases, with 17 bases left in between. Germline V gene sequence: CDR1 SGHAT, CDR2 FQNNGV. The CDR3 loop spans 15 amino acids.

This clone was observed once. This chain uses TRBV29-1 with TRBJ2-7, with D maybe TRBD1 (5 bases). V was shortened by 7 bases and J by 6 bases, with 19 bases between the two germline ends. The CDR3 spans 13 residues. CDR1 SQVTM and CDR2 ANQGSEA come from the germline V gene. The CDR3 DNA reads TGCAGCGCCAAAGGGGCCCCCGGAGTCGAGCAGTACTTC. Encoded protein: CSAKGAPGVEQYF.

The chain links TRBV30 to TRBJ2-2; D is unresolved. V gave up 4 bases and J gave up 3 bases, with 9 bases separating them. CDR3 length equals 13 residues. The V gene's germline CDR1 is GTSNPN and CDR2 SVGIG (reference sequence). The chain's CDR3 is CAWIGLDTGELFF. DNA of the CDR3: TGTGCCTGGATCGGTTTAGACACCGGGGAGCTGTTTTTT. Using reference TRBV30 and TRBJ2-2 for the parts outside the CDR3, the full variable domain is SQTIHQWPATLVQPVGSPLSLECTVEGTSNPNLYWYRQAAGRGLQLLFYSVGIGQISSEVPQNLSASRPQDRQFILSSKKLLLSDSGFYLCAWIGLDTGELFFGEGSRLTVL.

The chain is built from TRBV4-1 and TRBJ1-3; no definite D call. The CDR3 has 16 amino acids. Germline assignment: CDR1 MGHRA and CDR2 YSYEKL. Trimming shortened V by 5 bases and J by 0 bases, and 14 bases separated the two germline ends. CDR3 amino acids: CASSAGGPSSGNTIYF. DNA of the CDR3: TGCGCCAGCAGCGCGGGAGGACCGAGCTCTGGAAACACCATATATTTT.

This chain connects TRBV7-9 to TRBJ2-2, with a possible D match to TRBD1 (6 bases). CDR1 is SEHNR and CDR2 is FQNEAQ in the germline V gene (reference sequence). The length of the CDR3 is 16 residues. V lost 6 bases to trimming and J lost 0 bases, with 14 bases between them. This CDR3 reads CASRKRDTTNTGELFF. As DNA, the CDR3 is TGTGCCAGCAGAAAACGGGACACCACGAACACCGGGGAGCTGTTTTTT.